The source of this TCR beta chain is a study of shared clonotypes between healthy human individuals. CDR1 is GTSNPN, CDR2 SVGIG, per germline (reference sequence). This CDR3 contains 12 residues. V lost 0 bases, J lost 2 bases, and 5 bases lay in between. CD45RO-negative cells were positively selected for CCR7, leaving out terminally differentiated effector memory CD45RA+ cells. Donors were healthy HIV-negative adults without recently reported acute infections or vaccinations. Method: immunoSEQ multiplex PCR; TCRdb's copy keeps in-frame clones and lacks some. This sample has 800,000 or so clones, with 96% found just once. Points on this clone: Other DNA sequences in the same sample also yield this CDR3.

The sample comprised naive CD8+ T cells sorted from blood. The V gene is TRBV30, the J gene TRBJ2-7; D is unclear. The sequence came from a man younger than 40 in good health. CDR3 in amino acids: CAWSVGAYEQYF. Written as DNA, the CDR3 is TGTGCCTGGAGTGTAGGCGCCTACGAGCAGTACTTC.